This entry describes one T cell receptor (beta chain). Antigen: not known. PCR employed 60 Vbeta and 13 Jbeta primers. The data were produced by immunoSEQ multiplex PCR, yet TCRdb's version contains in-frame clones alone and is incomplete. The top ten clones hold 2% to 2.5% of a sample with approximately 100,000 clones, around 67% of them seen once. This specimen comes from a study of cytomegalovirus exposure and HLA in healthy donors. With 4 bases clipped from V and 5 bases from J, the junction kept 14 bases outside the gene matches. Per the germline V gene, CDR1 is KGHSH and CDR2 is LQKENI. The CDR3 has 17 residues. Notes on the study in general: Among the sequence variants, a highly shared cluster was likely an artifact of sequencing. Some V segments (TRBV6-2 and TRBV6-3 among them) were excluded as indistinguishable. Accurate prediction of most subjects' HLA-A and HLA-B alleles from TCR beta sequences was reported.

The chain employs TRBV18 and TRBJ2-5, with TRBD2 identical over 9 bases. The TCR originated in a human donor in good health. Material for sequencing was PBMCs. The CDR3: CASSLLSGGGVEETQYF. The CDR3 DNA reads TGTGCCAGCTCACTACTGTCTGGCGGGGGGGTCGAGGAGACCCAGTACTTC.